These T cell receptor beta chains were read from a single sample in a study of blood T cell repertoires in COVID-19. Measured with immunoSEQ multiplex PCR; TCRdb has only the in-frame clones, and not every one. The profile shows a few hundred thousand clones, approximately 86% of them singletons. The specimen sequenced was peripheral blood. These receptors all stem from a man aged 55 to 70 with acute or convalescent COVID-19. Both conserved end residues are part of each CDR3. D genes are given only for firm matches. Expanded clones get a size class; other rows say once, few or many, or leave the size out.

d_call: TRBD1
clone_size: NA
cdr3_length: 15
j_call: TRBJ2-7
v_call: TRBV6-5
cdr3_aa: CASMAAGTGTYEQYF
cdr3_nt: TGTGCCAGCATGGCCGCTGGGACAGGGACCTACGAGCAGTACTTC

d_call: NA
clone_size: NA
cdr3_length: 14
j_call: TRBJ1-2
v_call: TRBV27
cdr3_aa: CASSSEGRGYGYTF
cdr3_nt: TGTGCCAGCAGTTCGGAGGGACGCGGCTATGGCTACACCTTC

d_call: TRBD2
clone_size: NA
cdr3_length: 18
j_call: TRBJ2-5
v_call: TRBV9
cdr3_aa: CASSPDLTSGGARETQYF
cdr3_nt: TGTGCCAGCAGCCCCGACTTGACTAGCGGGGGGGCCCGAGAGACCCAGTACTTC

d_call: TRBD1
clone_size: NA
cdr3_length: 15
j_call: TRBJ1-4
v_call: TRBV2
cdr3_aa: CASRDRGLFGEKLFF
cdr3_nt: TGTGCCAGCAGGGACAGGGGTTTATTCGGTGAAAAACTGTTTTTT

d_call: NA
clone_size: many
cdr3_length: 12
j_call: TRBJ1-3
v_call: TRBV6-5
cdr3_aa: CASIYSGNTIYF
cdr3_nt: TGTGCCAGCATCTACAGCGGAAACACCATATATTTT

d_call: TRBD1
clone_size: NA
cdr3_length: 15
j_call: TRBJ1-2
v_call: TRBV7-2
cdr3_aa: CASSPRQGQFRGYTF
cdr3_nt: TGTGCCAGCAGCCCCAGACAGGGGCAGTTCAGAGGCTACACCTTC

d_call: NA
clone_size: NA
cdr3_length: 14
j_call: TRBJ1-3
v_call: TRBV3-1/TRBV3-2
cdr3_aa: CASRRESSGNTIYF
cdr3_nt: TGTGCCTCGCGCAGGGAAAGCTCTGGAAACACCATATATTTT

d_call: NA
clone_size: NA
cdr3_length: 16
j_call: TRBJ2-3
v_call: TRBV11-2
cdr3_aa: CASSNKTGTSTDTQYF
cdr3_nt: TGTGCCAGCAGCAATAAAACCGGGACTAGCACAGATACGCAGTATTTT

d_call: TRBD1
clone_size: NA
cdr3_length: 14
j_call: TRBJ1-2
v_call: TRBV5-1
cdr3_aa: CASSFTGGDYGYTF
cdr3_nt: TGCGCCAGCAGCTTCACAGGGGGGGACTATGGCTACACCTTC

d_call: TRBD1
clone_size: NA
cdr3_length: 18
j_call: TRBJ2-5
v_call: TRBV5-4
cdr3_aa: CASSQHRTGGGFQETQYF
cdr3_nt: TGTGCCAGCAGCCAACACCGAACAGGGGGCGGCTTCCAAGAGACCCAGTACTTC

d_call: TRBD2
clone_size: NA
cdr3_length: 14
j_call: TRBJ2-7
v_call: TRBV3-1/TRBV3-2
cdr3_aa: CASSRRGGPTEQYF
cdr3_nt: TGTGCCAGCAGCCGGCGCGGGGGGCCAACCGAGCAGTACTTC

d_call: TRBD1
clone_size: NA
cdr3_length: 13
j_call: TRBJ1-2
v_call: TRBV6-5
cdr3_aa: CASRTGVNYGYTF
cdr3_nt: TGTGCCAGCAGAACAGGGGTTAACTATGGCTACACCTTC

d_call: NA
clone_size: NA
cdr3_length: 15
j_call: TRBJ1-5
v_call: TRBV6-5
cdr3_aa: CASSYSGGSNQPQHF
cdr3_nt: TGTGCCAGCAGTTACTCGGGGGGGAGCAATCAGCCCCAGCATTTT

d_call: NA
clone_size: NA
cdr3_length: 15
j_call: TRBJ1-3
v_call: TRBV30
cdr3_aa: CAWRAGGLVGNTIYF
cdr3_nt: TGTGCCTGGAGGGCCGGCGGGCTCGTTGGAAACACCATATATTTT